One and the same sample provided the 30 T cell receptor beta chains below, sequenced in a study of blood T cell repertoires in COVID-19. TCRdb keeps only in-frame clones here, not all; method: immunoSEQ multiplex PCR. Of a few hundred thousand clones listed, 85% to 90% are singletons. What was sequenced was PBMCs or T cells enriched from blood (not recorded which). Receptors were obtained from a woman between 18 and 29 years old in a cohort exposed to, infected with or recovered from COVID-19 (not recorded which).

The chain carries TRBV29-1 and TRBJ1-4, with no clear D. The CDR3 spans 13 residues. The V gene's germline CDR1 is SQVTM and CDR2 ANQGSEA. Trimming pared 7 bases from V and 7 bases from J, leaving 16 bases between. CDR3 DNA sequence: TGCAGCGCCCGGGAGGGCGCGGGTGAAAAACTGTTTTTT. This gives the protein CSAREGAGEKLFF.

This sequence joins TRBV6-5 and TRBJ1-1; D may be TRBD1 (5 bases). V was trimmed by 6 bases and J by 7 bases, leaving 18 bases between them. CDR3 length: 14 residues. Looked up from germline, CDR1 is MNHEY and CDR2 is SVGAGI. The CDR3 sequence: CASSAGSSGDEAFF. CDR3 bases: TGTGCCAGCAGCGCGGGTTCCTCGGGGGATGAAGCTTTCTTT.

The J gene is TRBJ2-2, the V gene TRBV7-9; 8 bases are a match to TRBD1. CDR1 SEHNR and CDR2 FQNEAQ come from the germline V gene (reference sequence). The CDR3 has 15 residues. V lost 4 bases to trimming and J lost 4 bases; unmatched junction nucleotides: 5. The CDR3 DNA is TGTGCCAGCAGCTCGGACAGGGCGACCACCGGGGAGCTGTTTTTT. Translating it yields CASSSDRATTGELFF.

The gene calls are TRBV2 and TRBJ1-2; TRBD1 matches 7 bases. Per the germline V gene, CDR1 is SNHLY and CDR2 is FYNNEI. V trimming: 5 bases; J trimming: 6 bases; junction bases outside the gene matches: 6. This CDR3 comprises 13 residues. The CDR3 is CASSYRGSDGYTF. The CDR3 bases are TGTGCCAGCAGTTACAGGGGTTCGGATGGCTACACCTTC.

This clone occurred many times. The chain recombines TRBV6-5 with TRBJ2-3, with 11 nucleotides matching TRBD2. V lost 0 bases, J lost 6 bases, and 2 bases stayed unmatched. This CDR3 has 15 residues. The germline V gene has CDR1 MNHEY and CDR2 SVGAGI. CDR3 amino acids: CASSYSLAGADTQYF. DNA for the CDR3: TGTGCCAGCAGTTACTCACTAGCGGGAGCGGATACGCAGTATTTT.

The V gene is TRBV19, the J gene TRBJ1-2, with D maybe TRBD1 (5 bases). Germline V gives CDR1 LNHDA, CDR2 SQIVND (reference sequence). This CDR3 spans 12 amino acids. Between the trimmed V and J ends, which lost 5 bases and 5 bases, there was a span of 9 bases. The chain's CDR3 is CASSPSGYGYTF. The CDR3 nucleotides are TGTGCCAGTAGTCCCTCAGGGTATGGCTACACCTTC.

Only one count was recorded for this clone. The chain couples TRBV6-5 to TRBJ1-1; the D is unclear. V shed 8 bases and J shed 1 base, with 11 bases lying between them. Germline V gene data show CDR1 as MNHEY and CDR2 as SVGAGI. CDR3 size: 13 residues. CDR3 amino acids: CASATGRNTEAFF. In nucleotides, the CDR3 is TGTGCCAGCGCGACTGGGAGGAACACTGAAGCTTTCTTT.

This chain links TRBV2 with TRBJ1-5; the match to TRBD1 covers 7 bases. V was pared by 5 bases and J by 6 bases, with 10 bases of the junction left unmatched. Germline V gene lookup returns CDR1 SNHLY and CDR2 FYNNEI. The CDR3 is 15 amino acids. CDR3 amino acids: CASSLTGVDGQPQHF. The CDR3 bases are TGTGCCAGCAGTCTTACAGGGGTAGACGGTCAGCCCCAGCATTTT.

This clone has just one count. The chain joins TRBV5-6 to TRBJ1-2; TRBD1 might be the D (6 bases). Trimming took off 4 bases at V and 6 bases at J, with 13 bases between the two ends. The CDR3 is 13 residues long. The germline CDR1 and CDR2 sequences are SGHDT and YYEEEE. The CDR3 spells CASSTGGADGYTF. The CDR3 DNA sequence: TGTGCCAGCAGCACCGGGGGGGCGGATGGCTACACCTTC.

This chain links TRBV5-4 with TRBJ2-7; D perhaps matches TRBD2 (6 bases). This CDR3 comprises 17 residues. Per the germline V gene, CDR1 is SGHNT and CDR2 is YYREEE (reference sequence). V was cut by 3 bases and J by 0 bases, with 19 bases left in between. CDR3 sequence (DNA): TGTGCCAGCAGCTCGTCCGGGACTGCCGAGAGCTCCTACGAGCAGTACTTC. Protein product: CASSSSGTAESSYEQYF.

The chain links TRBV2 to TRBJ2-5, with 10 bases lining up with TRBD2. The V segment lost 2 bases and the J segment 5 bases; nucleotides outside the gene matches: 8. Germline lookup yields CDR1 SNHLY and CDR2 FYNNEI. The CDR3 runs 16 residues. In DNA, the CDR3 is TGTGCCAGCAGTGAAAGGGCTAGCGGGGGCGGGGAGACCCAGTACTTC. This translates into CASSERASGGGETQYF.

The V and J genes are TRBV3-1 (or the pseudogene TRBV3-2) and TRBJ2-3, with TRBD1 as a possible D gene (6 bases). Germline assignment: CDR1 LGHDT and CDR2 YNNKEL (reference sequence). The CDR3 is 15 amino acids. V was trimmed by 4 bases and J by 0 bases, leaving 11 bases between them. Written as DNA, the CDR3 is TGTGCCAGCAGCCCGCTAACAGGGAGCACAGATACGCAGTATTTT. Translation: CASSPLTGSTDTQYF.

The gene calls are TRBV7-2 and TRBJ1-2, with TRBD1 identical over 12 bases. Germline CDR1 reads SGHTA; CDR2 reads FQGNSA. This CDR3 spans 18 amino acids. V lost 5 bases to trimming and J lost 3 bases; unmatched junction nucleotides: 13. Here the CDR3 DNA reads TGTGCCAGCAGCGCAAACCGGGACAGGGGGCGCTTGGACTATGGCTACACCTTC. The encoded protein is CASSANRDRGRLDYGYTF.

The rearrangement joins TRBV30 to TRBJ2-3, with D tentatively TRBD1 (6 bases). Germline lookup yields CDR1 GTSNPN and CDR2 SVGIG (reference sequence). This CDR3 has 15 residues. V lost 0 bases, J lost 1 base, and 11 bases lay in between. This CDR3 reads CAWSVGAGGTDTQYF. CDR3 nucleotides: TGTGCCTGGAGTGTAGGGGCAGGGGGCACAGATACGCAGTATTTT.

The count of this clone is one. The V call is TRBV19, the J call TRBJ2-1; possibly TRBD2 for D (5 bases). The V end was cut by 7 bases, the J end by 9 bases, with 19 bases between. CDR1 and CDR2 from the germline V gene are LNHDA and SQIVND (reference sequence). This CDR3 spans 14 amino acids. CDR3 sequence: CASTIGPGTREQFF. CDR3 nucleotide sequence: TGTGCCAGTACCATCGGGCCGGGAACCCGTGAGCAGTTCTTC.

This clone was seen a handful of times. The J gene is TRBJ1-3, the V gene TRBV28; D is undetermined. This CDR3 is 15 amino acids long. The V end was cut by 4 bases, the J end by 0 bases, with 10 bases between. Germline values: CDR1 MDHEN, CDR2 SYDVKM. The CDR3 DNA follows: TGTGCCAGCAGTTCCTCCCGGAGCTCTGGAAACACCATATATTTT. Encoded protein: CASSSSRSSGNTIYF.

V and J are TRBV10-3 and TRBJ2-3; unclear D gene. Germline V gene sequence: CDR1 ENHRY, CDR2 SYGVKD. This CDR3 region has 14 residues. Trimming stripped 3 bases from V and 4 bases from J, with 11 bases between. The CDR3 loop reads CAISDRARSDTQYF. CDR3 coding DNA: TGTGCCATCAGTGACAGAGCGAGGTCAGATACGCAGTATTTT.

The chain is built from TRBV27 and TRBJ2-1, with 9 bases identical to TRBD1. CDR3 length equals 15 residues. V was pared by 8 bases and J by 8 bases, with 13 bases of the junction left unmatched. Germline CDR1 MNHEY, CDR2 SMNVEV (reference sequence). CDR3 region: CASATPGQGGHEQFF. The CDR3 nucleotides read TGTGCCAGCGCTACTCCGGGACAGGGCGGTCATGAGCAGTTCTTC.

The rearrangement uses TRBV19 and TRBJ1-1, with 7 nucleotides matching TRBD1. Germline loops: CDR1 LNHDA, CDR2 SQIVND (reference sequence). V lost 3 bases and J lost 5; bases outside the gene matches: 6. The CDR3 has 14 amino acids. The CDR3 bases are TGTGCCAGTAGTATGGAGAGGGGGCATACTGAAGCTTTCTTT. Translated: CASSMERGHTEAFF.

The chain employs TRBV24-1 and TRBJ2-5; TRBD1 aligns across 7 bases. This CDR3 has 14 residues. Germline CDR1 KGHDR, CDR2 SFDVKD. The trim removed 6 bases at V and 3 bases at J, leaving 6 bases unmatched. The CDR3: CATSPDRAKETQYF. CDR3 DNA sequence: TGTGCCACCAGTCCAGACAGGGCCAAAGAGACCCAGTACTTC.

The chain links TRBV6-1 to TRBJ2-5; 7 bases are a match to TRBD2. The trim removed 4 bases at V and 3 bases at J, leaving 14 bases unmatched. The V gene's germline CDR1 is MNHNS and CDR2 SASEGT. There are 17 residues in the CDR3. The CDR3 DNA sequence: TGTGCCAGCAGTGTCTCCGGACTAGGTGGGCACAAAGAGACCCAGTACTTC. This codes for CASSVSGLGGHKETQYF.

The rearrangement joins TRBV13 to TRBJ1-1, with a possible D match to TRBD1 (6 bases). V was clipped by 0 bases and J by 4 bases, with 6 bases between them. The CDR3 contains 13 residues. Germline assignment: CDR1 PRHDT and CDR2 FYEKMQ (reference sequence). CDR3 loop: CASSLGTGTEAFF. The CDR3 coding sequence is TGTGCCAGCAGCTTAGGGACAGGCACTGAAGCTTTCTTT.

The V gene is TRBV28, the J gene TRBJ1-5; D not resolved. Germline loops: CDR1 MDHEN, CDR2 SYDVKM. With 0 bases removed from V and 8 bases from J, the gap between germline ends came to 5 bases. The CDR3 length is 12 residues. CDR3 sequence (DNA): TGTGCCAGCAGTTTATGGGAGGAGCCCCAGCATTTT. It codes for CASSLWEEPQHF.

V gene TRBV18 combines with J gene TRBJ1-1; D unresolved. Germline V gives CDR1 KGHSH, CDR2 LQKENI. The CDR3 loop spans 12 amino acids. Trimming took off 4 bases at V and 2 bases at J, with 5 bases between the two ends. CDR3 protein: CASSLYNTEAFF. The CDR3 DNA follows: TGTGCCAGCTCACTTTATAACACTGAAGCTTTCTTT.

CDR3 coding DNA: TGTGCCAGTTCGTGGACGGGAAACAATCAGCCCCAGCATTTT. Amino acid sequence: CASSWTGNNQPQHF. The gene calls are TRBV19 and TRBJ1-5; no firm D call. Germline V CDR1 and CDR2: LNHDA, SQIVND (reference sequence). V gave up 8 bases and J gave up 3 bases, with 14 bases separating them. This CDR3 spans 14 amino acids.

DNA of the CDR3: TGTGCCAGCACCATACAGGGTGAGGACACTGAAGCTTTCTTT. Translated, it gives CASTIQGEDTEAFF. This sequence joins TRBV2 and TRBJ1-1; TRBD1 might be the D (6 bases). There are 14 residues in the CDR3. Germline V lookup: CDR1 SNHLY, CDR2 FYNNEI. Trimming pared 7 bases from V and 3 bases from J, leaving 15 bases between.

The chain links TRBV20-1 to TRBJ2-1; no reliable D call. The CDR3 contains 11 residues. Germline V gives CDR1 DFQATT, CDR2 SNEGSKA (reference sequence). The CDR3 region has the DNA TGCAGCGGCGGCATGGCCGATGAGCAGTTCTTC. Protein: CSGGMADEQFF.

This chain links TRBV5-6 with TRBJ2-7; TRBD1 matches 10 bases. With 2 bases clipped from V and 3 bases from J, the junction kept 5 bases outside the gene matches. Germline CDR1 reads SGHDT; CDR2 reads YYEEEE. There are 15 residues in the CDR3. The CDR3 spells CASSLFRTGGYEQYF. The CDR3 nucleotides are TGTGCCAGCAGCTTATTCAGGACAGGGGGCTACGAGCAGTACTTC. The variable domain in full, completed from reference TRBV5-6 and TRBJ2-7, reads DAGVTQSPTHLIKTRGQQVTLRCSPKSGHDTVSWYQQALGQGPQFIFQYYEEEERQRGNFPDRFSGHQFPNYSSELNVNALLLGDSALYLCASSLFRTGGYEQYFGPGTRLTVT.

The genes are TRBV19 and TRBJ1-5; 7 nucleotides line up with TRBD1. V lost 4 bases, J lost 7 bases, and 4 bases stayed unmatched. The V gene's germline CDR1 is LNHDA and CDR2 SQIVND (reference sequence). The CDR3 consists of 13 residues. CDR3 in DNA: TGTGCCAGTAGTACCCAGGGGGGACAGCCCCAGCATTTT. This sequence encodes CASSTQGGQPQHF. Full variable domain (missing parts from reference TRBV19 and TRBJ1-5): DGGITQSPKYLFRKEGQNVTLSCEQNLNHDAMYWYRQDPGQGLRLIYYSQIVNDFQKGDIAEGYSVSREKKESFPLTVTSAQKNPTAFYLCASSTQGGQPQHFGDGTRLSIL.

V is TRBV6-5 and J is TRBJ1-5; perhaps TRBD1 as D (5 bases). The ends were cut back, 0 bases at V and 4 bases at J, with 10 bases in the middle. The CDR3 consists of 15 residues. Looked up from germline, CDR1 is MNHEY and CDR2 is SVGAGI. CDR3 DNA: TGTGCCAGCAGTTACTCGATGACAGCAAATCAGCCCCAGCATTTT. It specifies CASSYSMTANQPQHF.